The entry below describes one T cell receptor beta chain. This clone was picked up a small number of times. Its binding antigen is unknown. No base qualities exist here, and no much larger clone lies one base off it. The method was the immunoSEQ multiplex PCR assay. The table comes from immuneACCESS by way of TCRdb, which keeps in-frame sequences with V and J called. Part of the clones is missing from these tables; in studies checked, under half for an unresolved V gene and the rest for unknown reasons. This sample gives 150,000 to 200,000 clones in total; more than 80% of them show up just once. The top ten constitute over 1.1% of the sample. These data are taken from a study of control samples from healthy donors and cancer patients (dated by TCRdb to the early 2020s). The CDR3 holds 14 amino acids from the cysteine to the phenylalanine. Of all the DNA, just the CDR3 is kept, 42 bases in frame from base 1. The germline V gene supplies CDR1 MDHEN and CDR2 SYDVKM. V is shortened by 6 bases, J by 8 bases, and the region joining them spans 19 bases.

The sequence was obtained from a man aged 25-40 years in good health. The V gene is TRBV28 and the J gene is TRBJ1-2; tentative D gene TRBD1, with 6 bases matching. Material: blood. The DNA reads as follows: TGTGCCAGCAGCCCACCTTCAGGGGTAGGGGGCTACACCTTC. The resulting protein is CASSPPSGVGGYTF.